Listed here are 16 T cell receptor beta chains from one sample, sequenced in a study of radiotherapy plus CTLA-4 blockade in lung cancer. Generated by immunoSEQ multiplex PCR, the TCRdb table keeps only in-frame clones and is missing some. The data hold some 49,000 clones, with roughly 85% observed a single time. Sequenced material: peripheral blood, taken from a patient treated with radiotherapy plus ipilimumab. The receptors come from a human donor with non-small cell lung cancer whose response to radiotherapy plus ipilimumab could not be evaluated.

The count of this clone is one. CDR3 protein: CASSPGQNTEAFF. The CDR3 region has the DNA TGTGCCAGCTCACCCGGACAGAACACTGAAGCTTTCTTT. V and J are TRBV18 and TRBJ1-1; possibly TRBD1 for D (5 bases). The CDR3 covers 13 residues. Germline V lookup: CDR1 KGHSH, CDR2 LQKENI. Trimming stripped 3 bases from V and 1 base from J, with 6 bases between.

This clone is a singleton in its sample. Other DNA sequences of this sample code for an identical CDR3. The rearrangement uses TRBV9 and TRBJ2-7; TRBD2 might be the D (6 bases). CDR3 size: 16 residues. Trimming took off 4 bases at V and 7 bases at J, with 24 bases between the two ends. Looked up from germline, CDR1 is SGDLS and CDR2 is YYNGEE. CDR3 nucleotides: TGTGCCAGCAGCACGTACCGGGACTTACCCATTTATGAGCAGTACTTC. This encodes CASSTYRDLPIYEQYF.

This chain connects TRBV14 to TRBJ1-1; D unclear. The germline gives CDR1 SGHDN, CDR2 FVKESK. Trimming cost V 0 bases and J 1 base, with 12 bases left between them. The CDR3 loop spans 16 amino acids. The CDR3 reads CASSQDHTDQNTEAFF. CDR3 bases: TGTGCCAGCAGCCAAGATCATACAGACCAGAACACTGAAGCTTTCTTT.

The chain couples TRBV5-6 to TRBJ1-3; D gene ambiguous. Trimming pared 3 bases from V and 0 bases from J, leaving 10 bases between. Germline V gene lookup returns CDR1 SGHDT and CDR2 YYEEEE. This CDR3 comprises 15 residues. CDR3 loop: CASSSNTLSGNTIYF. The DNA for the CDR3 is TGTGCCAGCAGCTCCAACACCCTCTCTGGAAACACCATATATTTT.

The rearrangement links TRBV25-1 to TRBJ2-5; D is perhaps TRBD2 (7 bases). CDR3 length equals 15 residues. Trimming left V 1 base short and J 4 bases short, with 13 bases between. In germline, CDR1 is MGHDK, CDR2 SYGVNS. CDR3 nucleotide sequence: TGTGCCAGCAGTGAATCTAGAGGGGGGGCAGAGACCCAGTACTTC. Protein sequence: CASSESRGGAETQYF.

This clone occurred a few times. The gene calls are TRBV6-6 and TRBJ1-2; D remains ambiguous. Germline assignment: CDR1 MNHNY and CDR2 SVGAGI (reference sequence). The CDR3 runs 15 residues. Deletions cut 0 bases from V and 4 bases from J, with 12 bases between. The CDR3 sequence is CASSYSFRSTYGYTF. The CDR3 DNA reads TGTGCCAGCAGTTACTCGTTCCGGAGCACCTATGGCTACACCTTC.

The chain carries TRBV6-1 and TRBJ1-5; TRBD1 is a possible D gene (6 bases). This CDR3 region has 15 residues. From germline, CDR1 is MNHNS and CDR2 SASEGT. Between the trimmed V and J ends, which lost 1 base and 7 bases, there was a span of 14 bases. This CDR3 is CASSEGQGRDQPQHF. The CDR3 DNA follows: TGTGCCAGCAGTGAAGGGCAGGGGAGGGACCAGCCCCAGCATTTT.

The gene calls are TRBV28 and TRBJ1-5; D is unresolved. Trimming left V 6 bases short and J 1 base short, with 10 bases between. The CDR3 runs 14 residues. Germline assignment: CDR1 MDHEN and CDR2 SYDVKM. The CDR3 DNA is TGTGCCAGCAGCCGCGGCGGGAGCAATCAGCCCCAGCATTTT. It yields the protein CASSRGGSNQPQHF.

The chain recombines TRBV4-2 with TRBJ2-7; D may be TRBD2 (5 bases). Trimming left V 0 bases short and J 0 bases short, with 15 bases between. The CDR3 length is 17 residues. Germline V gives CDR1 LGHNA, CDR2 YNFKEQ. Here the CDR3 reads CASSQESNSESSYEQYF. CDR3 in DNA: TGTGCCAGCAGCCAAGAATCAAATAGCGAATCCTCCTACGAGCAGTACTTC.

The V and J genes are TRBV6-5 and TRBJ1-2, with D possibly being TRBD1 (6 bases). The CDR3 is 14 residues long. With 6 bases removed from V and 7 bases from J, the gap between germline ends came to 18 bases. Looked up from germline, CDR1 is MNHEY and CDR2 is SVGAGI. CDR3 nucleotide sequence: TGTGCCAGCAGCCCCCTCCTAGGGGGGGCTGGCTACACCTTC. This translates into CASSPLLGGAGYTF.

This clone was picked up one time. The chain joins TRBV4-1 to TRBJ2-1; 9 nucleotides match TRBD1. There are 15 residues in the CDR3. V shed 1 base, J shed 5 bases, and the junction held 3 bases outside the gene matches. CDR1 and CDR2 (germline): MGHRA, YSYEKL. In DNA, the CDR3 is TGCGCCAGCAGCCAAGGCGGGACAGGGAACAATGAGCAGTTCTTC. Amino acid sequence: CASSQGGTGNNEQFF.

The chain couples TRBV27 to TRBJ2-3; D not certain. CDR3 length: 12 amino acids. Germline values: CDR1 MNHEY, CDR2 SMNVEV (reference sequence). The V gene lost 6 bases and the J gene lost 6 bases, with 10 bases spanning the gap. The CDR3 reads CASRALFDTQYF. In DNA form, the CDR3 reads TGTGCCAGCAGGGCTTTGTTTGATACGCAGTATTTT.

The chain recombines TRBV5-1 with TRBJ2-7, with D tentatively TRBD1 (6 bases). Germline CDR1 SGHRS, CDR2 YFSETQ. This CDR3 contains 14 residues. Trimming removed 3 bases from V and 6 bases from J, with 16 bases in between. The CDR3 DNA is TGCGCCAGCAGCTCTCAGGGGATTAATTTCGAGCAGTACTTC. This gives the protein CASSSQGINFEQYF.

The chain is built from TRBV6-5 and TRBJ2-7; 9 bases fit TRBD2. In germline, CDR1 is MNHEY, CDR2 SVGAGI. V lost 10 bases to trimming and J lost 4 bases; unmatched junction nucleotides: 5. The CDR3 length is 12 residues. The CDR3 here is CATQTSGYEQYF. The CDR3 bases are TGTGCCACTCAGACTAGCGGTTACGAGCAGTACTTC.

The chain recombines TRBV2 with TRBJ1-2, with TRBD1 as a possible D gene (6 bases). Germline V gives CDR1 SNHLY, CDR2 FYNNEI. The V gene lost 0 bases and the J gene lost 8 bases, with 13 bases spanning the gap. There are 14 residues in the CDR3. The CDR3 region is CASSEAGGAVGYTF. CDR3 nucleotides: TGTGCCAGCAGTGAAGCTGGGGGCGCGGTCGGCTACACCTTC.

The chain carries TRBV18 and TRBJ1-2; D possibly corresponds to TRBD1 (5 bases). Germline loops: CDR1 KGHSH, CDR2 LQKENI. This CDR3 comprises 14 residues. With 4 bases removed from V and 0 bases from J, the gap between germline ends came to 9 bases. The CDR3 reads CASSQGVANYGYTF. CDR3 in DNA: TGTGCCAGCTCACAAGGGGTAGCTAACTATGGCTACACCTTC.